These T cell receptor beta chains were read from a single sample in a study of T cell changes during pregnancy in multiple sclerosis. TCRdb keeps only in-frame clones here, not all; method: immunoSEQ multiplex PCR. This table has tens of thousands of clones, just under 95% appearing once. The starting material was peripheral blood, obtained in the first trimester of pregnancy. The receptors stem from a female donor with multiple sclerosis, enrolled in a pregnancy study. The CDR3 runs from the conserved cysteine through the conserved F or W. D genes are given only for firm matches. Only part of the rows carry a size: once, few, many, or a class if the clone is expanded.

D gene: TRBD2
J gene: TRBJ2-1
clone size: .
V gene: TRBV10-3
CDR3 protein: CAISDAGLAGNEQFF
CDR3 DNA: TGTGCCATCAGTGATGCGGGACTAGCGGGGAATGAGCAGTTCTTC

D gene: .
J gene: TRBJ2-1
clone size: once
V gene: TRBV29-1
CDR3 protein: CSVEALRQAGDEQFF
CDR3 DNA: TGCAGCGTTGAGGCCCTTCGACAGGCCGGGGATGAGCAGTTCTTC

D gene: .
J gene: TRBJ2-3
clone size: once
V gene: TRBV7-7
CDR3 protein: CASSRDLNTDTQYF
CDR3 DNA: TGTGCCAGCAGCCGGGACTTGAACACAGATACGCAGTATTTT

D gene: .
J gene: TRBJ2-5
clone size: .
V gene: TRBV28
CDR3 protein: CASSLPRGVALRLGQETQYF
CDR3 DNA: TGTGCCAGCAGTTTACCCCGAGGTGTAGCCTTGAGGTTAGGCCAAGAGACCCAGTACTTC

D gene: .
J gene: TRBJ2-1
clone size: .
V gene: TRBV5-5
CDR3 protein: CASSRAYSYNEQFF
CDR3 DNA: TGTGCCAGCAGCCGCGCATACTCCTACAATGAGCAGTTCTTC

D gene: .
J gene: TRBJ1-4
clone size: .
V gene: TRBV19
CDR3 protein: CASSMGLVTTNEKLFF
CDR3 DNA: TGTGCCAGTAGTATGGGACTGGTAACAACTAATGAAAAACTGTTTTTT

D gene: .
J gene: TRBJ2-7
clone size: once
V gene: TRBV5-4
CDR3 protein: CASRSQATYEQYF
CDR3 DNA: TGTGCCAGCAGAAGCCAGGCCACCTACGAGCAGTACTTC

D gene: TRBD1
J gene: TRBJ1-2
clone size: .
V gene: TRBV6-1
CDR3 protein: CASSDNRDRGRGYGYTF
CDR3 DNA: TGTGCCAGCAGTGACAACCGGGACAGGGGGCGAGGATATGGCTACACCTTC

D gene: TRBD2
J gene: TRBJ2-2
clone size: .
V gene: TRBV28
CDR3 protein: CAIQLSGRAPTGELFF
CDR3 DNA: TGTGCCATCCAGCTGAGCGGGAGGGCCCCCACCGGGGAGCTGTTTTTT

D gene: .
J gene: TRBJ1-5
clone size: .
V gene: TRBV13
CDR3 protein: CASSLGGQYQPQHF
CDR3 DNA: TGTGCCAGCAGCTTAGGCGGACAGTATCAGCCCCAGCATTTT

D gene: .
J gene: TRBJ2-7
clone size: once
V gene: TRBV28
CDR3 protein: CASSMDVGGPIYEQYF
CDR3 DNA: TGTGCCAGCAGTATGGATGTAGGAGGGCCGATCTACGAGCAGTACTTC

D gene: TRBD2
J gene: TRBJ2-1
clone size: .
V gene: TRBV16
CDR3 protein: CASSQSAGYNEQFF
CDR3 DNA: TGTGCCAGCAGCCAGTCAGCGGGGTACAATGAGCAGTTCTTC

D gene: TRBD1
J gene: TRBJ2-7
clone size: .
V gene: TRBV2
CDR3 protein: CASTQKDRGLDEQYF
CDR3 DNA: TGTGCCAGCACCCAAAAGGACAGGGGGCTTGATGAGCAGTACTTC

D gene: TRBD1
J gene: TRBJ2-1
clone size: .
V gene: TRBV6-5
CDR3 protein: CASSTHRDSFFF
CDR3 DNA: TGTGCCAGCAGTACACACCGGGACAGTTTTTTCTTC

D gene: .
J gene: TRBJ2-1
clone size: .
V gene: TRBV25-1
CDR3 protein: CASSGASTDDNEQFF
CDR3 DNA: TGTGCCAGCAGTGGGGCTAGCACAGATGACAATGAGCAGTTCTTC

D gene: TRBD2
J gene: TRBJ2-3
clone size: .
V gene: TRBV5-4
CDR3 protein: CASSLGGAGTDTQYF
CDR3 DNA: TGTGCCAGCAGCTTGGGGGGAGCGGGGACAGATACGCAGTATTTT

D gene: TRBD2
J gene: TRBJ2-3
clone size: .
V gene: TRBV5-1
CDR3 protein: CASSLQGLAGGGDTQYF
CDR3 DNA: TGCGCCAGCAGCTTGCAGGGACTAGCGGGAGGGGGCGATACGCAGTATTTT

D gene: .
J gene: TRBJ2-2
clone size: .
V gene: TRBV5-1
CDR3 protein: CASSLFRAQNTGELFF
CDR3 DNA: TGCGCCAGCAGCTTGTTCAGGGCCCAGAACACCGGGGAGCTGTTTTTT

D gene: .
J gene: TRBJ2-2
clone size: .
V gene: TRBV30
CDR3 protein: CAWSNGEGSNTGELFF
CDR3 DNA: TGTGCCTGGTCCAACGGGGAAGGCTCGAACACCGGGGAGCTGTTTTTT

D gene: TRBD2
J gene: TRBJ2-3
clone size: .
V gene: TRBV6-5
CDR3 protein: CASRGLAGSTDTQYF
CDR3 DNA: TGTGCCAGCCGTGGACTAGCGGGGAGCACAGATACGCAGTATTTT

D gene: .
J gene: TRBJ1-3
clone size: .
V gene: TRBV11-1
CDR3 protein: CASSLQGFSGNTIYF
CDR3 DNA: TGTGCCAGCAGCTTGCAGGGTTTCTCTGGAAACACCATATATTTT

D gene: TRBD1
J gene: TRBJ2-5
clone size: .
V gene: TRBV6-5
CDR3 protein: CASSPSGTGGKTQYF
CDR3 DNA: TGTGCCAGCAGTCCTTCCGGGACAGGGGGGAAGACCCAGTACTTC

D gene: TRBD2
J gene: TRBJ2-1
clone size: .
V gene: TRBV18
CDR3 protein: CASSPPALAGVGSNEQFF
CDR3 DNA: TGTGCCAGCTCACCACCGGCGCTGGCGGGAGTAGGCAGCAATGAGCAGTTCTTC

D gene: TRBD1
J gene: TRBJ1-2
clone size: .
V gene: TRBV12-5
CDR3 protein: CASGRDRERGYTF
CDR3 DNA: TGTGCTAGTGGCAGGGACAGGGAACGCGGCTACACCTTC

D gene: .
J gene: TRBJ1-2
clone size: .
V gene: TRBV7-2
CDR3 protein: CASSPGFNYGYTF
CDR3 DNA: TGTGCCAGCAGCCCGGGGTTTAACTATGGCTACACCTTC

D gene: TRBD2
J gene: TRBJ2-3
clone size: .
V gene: TRBV7-9
CDR3 protein: CASSPSGGERRTDTQYF
CDR3 DNA: TGTGCCAGCAGTCCCAGCGGGGGGGAACGGAGGACAGATACGCAGTATTTT

D gene: TRBD2
J gene: TRBJ2-4
clone size: .
V gene: TRBV5-4
CDR3 protein: CASSPGNSGRDIQYF
CDR3 DNA: TGTGCCAGCAGCCCGGGAAATAGCGGGAGGGACATTCAGTACTTC

D gene: TRBD2
J gene: TRBJ2-3
clone size: .
V gene: TRBV10-2
CDR3 protein: CASSVLAGVVDTQYF
CDR3 DNA: TGCGCCAGCAGTGTGCTAGCGGGAGTGGTAGATACGCAGTATTTT

D gene: .
J gene: TRBJ1-1
clone size: .
V gene: TRBV5-1
CDR3 protein: CASSPGVGSPFNTEAFF
CDR3 DNA: TGCGCCAGCAGCCCGGGGGTAGGGAGCCCGTTTAACACTGAAGCTTTCTTT

D gene: TRBD2
J gene: TRBJ2-5
clone size: once
V gene: TRBV5-1
CDR3 protein: CASSLKPGGVQETQYF
CDR3 DNA: TGCGCCAGCAGCTTGAAACCCGGGGGGGTACAAGAGACCCAGTACTTC

D gene: .
J gene: TRBJ1-2
clone size: .
V gene: TRBV7-9
CDR3 protein: CASSFFRPGARDYGYTF
CDR3 DNA: TGTGCCAGCAGCTTTTTTCGCCCAGGGGCGCGAGACTATGGCTACACCTTC

D gene: TRBD2
J gene: TRBJ2-2
clone size: once
V gene: TRBV5-1
CDR3 protein: CASRGGDGTGELFF
CDR3 DNA: TGCGCCAGCCGGGGGGGAGACGGCACCGGGGAGCTGTTTTTT